The sequence of this T cell receptor (beta chain) was determined in a study of T cell responses to AZD1222 COVID-19 vaccine. CDR1 and CDR2 (germline): KGHSH, LQKENI. This CDR3 contains 16 residues. V lost 3 bases to trimming and J lost 4 bases; unmatched junction nucleotides: 7. Data came from immunoSEQ multiplex PCR; TCRdb stores just in-frame clones and leaves some out. The sample holds fewer than 120,000 clones, roughly 92% seen once. The chain carries TRBV18 and TRBJ2-2; 8 bases agree with TRBD1. This sample comprised peripheral blood, obtained 28 days after the second AZD1222 dose. The origin of this receptor is an adult who received the AZD1222 COVID-19 vaccine. The CDR3 reads CASSPRGQVATGELFF. As DNA, the CDR3 is TGTGCCAGCTCACCTCGGGGACAGGTGGCCACCGGGGAGCTGTTTTTT.